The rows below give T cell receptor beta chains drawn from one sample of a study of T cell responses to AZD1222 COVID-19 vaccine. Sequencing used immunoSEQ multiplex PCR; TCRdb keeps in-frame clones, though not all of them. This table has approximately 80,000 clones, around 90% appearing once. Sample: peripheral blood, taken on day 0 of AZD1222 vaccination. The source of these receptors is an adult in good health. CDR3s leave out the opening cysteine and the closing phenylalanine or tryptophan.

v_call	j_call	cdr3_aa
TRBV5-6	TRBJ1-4	ASSLRGPNEKLF
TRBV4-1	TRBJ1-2	ASSQETGPYGYT
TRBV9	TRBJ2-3	ASSVSWDTQY
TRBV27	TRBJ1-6	ASSPILVSNSPLH
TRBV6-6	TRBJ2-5	ASSYPSGLETQY
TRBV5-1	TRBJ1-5	ASRETVNSNQPQH
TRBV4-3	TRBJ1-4	ASSPATGGDEKLF
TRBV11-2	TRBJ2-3	ASSLDRSDTQY
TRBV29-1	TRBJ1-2	SSEGGVDGGYT
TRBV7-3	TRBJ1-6	ASSPRWRLGVWNSPLH
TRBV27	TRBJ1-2	ASSSSTGAYGYT
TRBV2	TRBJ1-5	ASSGAGGNQPQH
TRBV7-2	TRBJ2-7	ASSFRPTVTPYEQY
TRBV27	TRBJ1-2	ASSLQGLHGGYT
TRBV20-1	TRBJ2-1	SARTQGSWF
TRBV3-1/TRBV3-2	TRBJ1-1	ASSPSVGMNTEAF
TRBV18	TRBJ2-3	ASSPIAGLGDTQY
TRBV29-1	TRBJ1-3	SVSNSGNTIY
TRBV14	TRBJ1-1	ASSHFRTHTEAF
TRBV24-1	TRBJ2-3	ATRGSRSDTQY
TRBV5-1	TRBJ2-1	ASRPFTSGGYNEQF
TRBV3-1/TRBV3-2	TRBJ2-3	ASRPAGGRDTQY